This TCR beta chain was captured in a study of cytomegalovirus exposure and HLA in healthy donors. Study results and caveats: A later analysis reportedly identified an Asian-associated ancestry cluster as carrying fewer N-insertions than the approximately 670-donor mean. Associated with HLA alleles at 0.05 false discovery rate in a later analysis were some 16,000 TCR beta sequences. Reports showed the classifier diagnosing cytomegalovirus status with high specificity and sensitivity.

A note on this clone: Its antigen remains unidentified.

The PCR contained 60 Vbeta and 13 Jbeta primers. Sequencing used immunoSEQ multiplex PCR; TCRdb keeps in-frame clones, though not all of them. The repertoire consists of around 160,000 clones, with roughly two thirds occurring once and the leading ten covering 2.5% to 3.5%. Trimming took 0 bases from V and 0 from J, leaving 15 bases between them. Germline lookup yields CDR1 LGHNA and CDR2 YSLEER. The CDR3 consists of 18 residues. Sequenced input: PBMCs. The receptor's source is a woman in her 40s in good health and CMV-seropositive. The chain is built from TRBV4-3 and TRBJ2-1, with D possibly matching TRBD2 (5 bases). The CDR3 here is CASSQDLALLSSYNEQFF. DNA of the CDR3: TGCGCCAGCAGCCAAGATCTAGCCCTTCTCAGCTCCTACAATGAGCAGTTCTTC.